The clone carrying this T cell receptor beta chain has more than one count but fewer than ten. Its target is unknown. This record belongs to a study of T-cell reconstitution after alpha-beta-depleted transplantation in children. Points from the study as a whole: Elevated TCRbeta diversity at day 60 was traced, in some patients, to surviving recipient T cells and thymic progenitors. Newly generated T cells supplied most T-cell counts and diversity one year post-transplant.

This CDR3 spans 15 amino acids. Per germline, CDR1 LGHNA and CDR2 YSLEER. Trimming stripped 1 base from V and 2 bases from J, with 12 bases between. For TCRbeta, the library was prepared with unique molecular identifiers. TCRdb reprocessed the PCR reads via MiXCR and lists one record per CDR3 protein. The sample has around 440,000 distinct CDR3 sequences; under 12% are singletons. Sequencing was performed on PBMCs, taken before TCRalphabeta/CD19-depleted stem cell transplant. The chain is built from TRBV4-3 and TRBJ2-7; maybe TRBD2 (6 bases). The sequence was obtained from a child aged 2 to 15 with inherited bone marrow failure, due to receive a stem cell transplant. The CDR3 region is CASSQGVAGTYEQYF. In DNA form, the CDR3 reads TGCGCCAGCAGCCAAGGGGTTGCGGGAACCTACGAGCAGTACTTC.